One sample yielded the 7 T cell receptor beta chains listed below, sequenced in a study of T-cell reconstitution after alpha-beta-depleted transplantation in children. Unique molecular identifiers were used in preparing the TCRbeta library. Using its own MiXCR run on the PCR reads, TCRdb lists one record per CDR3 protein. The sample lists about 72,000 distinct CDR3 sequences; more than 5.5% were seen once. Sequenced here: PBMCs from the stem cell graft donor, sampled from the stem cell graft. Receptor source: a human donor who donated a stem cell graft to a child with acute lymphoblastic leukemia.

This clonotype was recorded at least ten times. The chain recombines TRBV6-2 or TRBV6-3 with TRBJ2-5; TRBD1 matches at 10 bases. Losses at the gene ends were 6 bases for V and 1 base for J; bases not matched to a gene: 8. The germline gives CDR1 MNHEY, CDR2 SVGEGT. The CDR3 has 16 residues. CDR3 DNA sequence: TGTGCCAGCAGGGATCCGGGACAGGGGTTCCAAGAGACCCAGTACTTC. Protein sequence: CASRDPGQGFQETQYF.

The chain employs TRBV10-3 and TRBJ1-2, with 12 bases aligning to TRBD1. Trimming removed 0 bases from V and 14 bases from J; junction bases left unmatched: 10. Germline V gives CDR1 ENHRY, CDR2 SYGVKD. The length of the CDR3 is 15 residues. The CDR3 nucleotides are TGTGCCATCAGTGAGTCGAAGGGGACAGGGGGCCTCTTTACCTTC. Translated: CAISESKGTGGLFTF.

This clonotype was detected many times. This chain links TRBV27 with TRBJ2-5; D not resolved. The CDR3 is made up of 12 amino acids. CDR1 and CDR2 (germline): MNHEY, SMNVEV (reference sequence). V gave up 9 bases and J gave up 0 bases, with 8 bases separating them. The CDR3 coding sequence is TGTGCCAGTAGTCCAAACCAAGAGACCCAGTACTTC. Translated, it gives CASSPNQETQYF.

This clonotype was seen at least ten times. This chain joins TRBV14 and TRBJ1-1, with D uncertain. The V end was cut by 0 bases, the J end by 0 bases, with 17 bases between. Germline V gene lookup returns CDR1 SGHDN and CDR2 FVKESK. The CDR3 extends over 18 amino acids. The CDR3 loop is CASSQEAATALLNTEAFF. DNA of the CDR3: TGTGCCAGCAGCCAAGAAGCAGCTACAGCTCTCTTGAACACTGAAGCTTTCTTT.

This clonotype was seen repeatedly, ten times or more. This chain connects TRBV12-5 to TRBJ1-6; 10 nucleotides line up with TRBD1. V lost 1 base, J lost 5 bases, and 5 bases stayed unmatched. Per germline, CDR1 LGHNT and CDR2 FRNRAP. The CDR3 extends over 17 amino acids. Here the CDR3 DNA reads TGTGCTAGTGGTTTGGCCGGGGGACAGGGGAATAATTCACCCCTCCACTTT. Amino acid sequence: CASGLAGGQGNNSPLHF.

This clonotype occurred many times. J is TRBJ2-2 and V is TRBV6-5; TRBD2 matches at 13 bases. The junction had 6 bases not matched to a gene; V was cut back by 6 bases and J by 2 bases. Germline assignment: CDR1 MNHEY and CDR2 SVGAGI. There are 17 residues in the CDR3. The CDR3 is CASRRTSGRINTGELFF. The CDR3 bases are TGTGCCAGCAGGAGGACTAGCGGGAGAATTAACACCGGGGAGCTGTTTTTT.

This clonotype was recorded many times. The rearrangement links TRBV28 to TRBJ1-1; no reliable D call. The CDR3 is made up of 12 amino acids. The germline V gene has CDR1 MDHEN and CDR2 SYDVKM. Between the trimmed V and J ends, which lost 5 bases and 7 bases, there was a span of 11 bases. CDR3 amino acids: CASSIFGGEAFF. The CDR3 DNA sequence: TGTGCCAGCAGTATCTTTGGAGGTGAAGCTTTCTTT.